The 18 T cell receptor beta chains reported below all come from one sample, sequenced in a study of shared clonotypes between healthy human individuals. Here immunoSEQ multiplex PCR was the method, and the copy in TCRdb shows in-frame clones only, minus some. Counted here are roughly 2.6 million clones, roughly 92% occurring once; the ten biggest clones make up roughly 0.14%. The sample was naive CD4+ T cells sorted from blood. Subset given: CD45RA+ positively selected. These receptors were collected from a man aged 18 to 30 in good health.

Only one count was recorded for this clone. The rearrangement uses TRBV27 and TRBJ2-6, with D tentatively TRBD2 (6 bases). The germline V gene has CDR1 MNHEY and CDR2 SMNVEV (reference sequence). This CDR3 has 15 residues. The V and J ends lost 8 bases and 2 bases respectively, with 13 bases between them. CDR3 coding DNA: TGTGCCAGCCAACCAACGGGAGCTGGGGCCAACGTCCTGACTTTC. This gives the protein CASQPTGAGANVLTF.

The chain carries TRBV7-9 and TRBJ1-1, with no clear D. V was trimmed by 5 bases and J by 0 bases, leaving 10 bases between them. In germline, CDR1 is SEHNR, CDR2 FQNEAQ (reference sequence). There are 14 residues in the CDR3. CDR3 sequence (DNA): TGTGCCAGCAGCCCCGACCTAATGAACACTGAAGCTTTCTTT. Translating it yields CASSPDLMNTEAFF.

This rearrangement joins TRBV28 to TRBJ1-1; D gene unclear. The CDR3 contains 14 residues. Trimming cost V 9 bases and J 2 bases, with 16 bases left between them. Germline CDR1 and CDR2: MDHEN and SYDVKM. CDR3 nucleotides: TGTGCCAGTTGGACCGGCAGAATAAACACTGAAGCTTTCTTT. It yields the protein CASWTGRINTEAFF.

This rearrangement joins TRBV19 to TRBJ1-1; possibly TRBD1 for D (5 bases). Deletions cut 0 bases from V and 6 bases from J, with 20 bases between. CDR3 length: 17 amino acids. CDR1 is LNHDA, CDR2 SQIVND, per germline (reference sequence). CDR3 sequence: CASSIDFVQARRPEAFF. CDR3 DNA sequence: TGTGCCAGTAGTATAGATTTTGTACAGGCTCGTCGCCCTGAAGCTTTCTTT.

The chain recombines TRBV7-9 with TRBJ1-4; no clear D. The CDR3 length is 17 residues. Germline V gene lookup returns CDR1 SEHNR and CDR2 FQNEAQ (reference sequence). The V end lost 1 base, the J end lost 4 bases, and 16 bases lay between the germline ends. CDR3 DNA sequence: TGTGCCAGCAGCTTAGATTTTGGCGTTGAGGGTAATGAAAAACTGTTTTTT. As protein: CASSLDFGVEGNEKLFF.

V and J are TRBV2 and TRBJ2-7; D possibly uses TRBD1 or TRBD2 (5 bases each). The CDR3 totals 12 residues. Deletions cut 6 bases from V and 7 bases from J, with 13 bases between. Germline V gene data show CDR1 as SNHLY and CDR2 as FYNNEI. CDR3 sequence (DNA): TGTGCCAGCAGGCCGGACACGGGGGAGCAGTACTTC. As protein: CASRPDTGEQYF.

CDR3 loop: CASSDGPSGGQETQYF. The CDR3 DNA follows: TGCGCCAGCAGTGATGGACCTAGCGGGGGACAAGAGACCCAGTACTTC. V usage is TRBV10-1 and J usage is TRBJ2-5; 10 bases fit TRBD2. The germline V gene has CDR1 WNHNN and CDR2 SYGVQD (reference sequence). This CDR3 has 16 amino acids. V dropped 3 bases and J dropped 2; count of bases not matched to a gene: 6.

The chain recombines TRBV5-6 with TRBJ2-1; D remains unclear. Germline CDR1 reads SGHDT; CDR2 reads YYEEEE. Deletions cut 1 base from V and 9 bases from J, with 8 bases between. The CDR3 length is 12 residues. In nucleotides, the CDR3 is TGTGCCAGCAGCTTGATGTCTAGTGAGCAGTTCTTC. It translates to CASSLMSSEQFF. Full variable domain (outside the CDR3, taken from reference TRBV5-6 and TRBJ2-1): DAGVTQSPTHLIKTRGQQVTLRCSPKSGHDTVSWYQQALGQGPQFIFQYYEEEERQRGNFPDRFSGHQFPNYSSELNVNALLLGDSALYLCASSLMSSEQFFGPGTRLTVL.

The genes are TRBV6-5 and TRBJ2-3, with 7 bases identical to TRBD2. J was trimmed by 4 bases and V by 0 bases; bases with no gene match: 7. The length of the CDR3 is 16 residues. Germline CDR1 MNHEY, CDR2 SVGAGI. For the CDR3, the DNA is TGTGCCAGCAGTTACTCTACTAGCGTAGGGGCAGATACGCAGTATTTT. It yields the protein CASSYSTSVGADTQYF.

This clone was recorded once. At the DNA level, this CDR3 is encoded by other sequences in the same sample as well. The DNA of the CDR3 is TGTGCCAGCAGCAAGGGGGGCGGGTCCGAAAGAAGCTCCTACGAGCAGTACTTC. The encoded protein is CASSKGGGSERSSYEQYF. This chain joins TRBV5-6 and TRBJ2-7; D is possibly TRBD1 or TRBD2 (6 bases each). This CDR3 has 18 residues. Germline V gives CDR1 SGHDT, CDR2 YYEEEE. Deletions cut 4 bases from V and 0 bases from J, with 23 bases between. Variable domain in full (rest from reference TRBV5-6 and TRBJ2-7): DAGVTQSPTHLIKTRGQQVTLRCSPKSGHDTVSWYQQALGQGPQFIFQYYEEEERQRGNFPDRFSGHQFPNYSSELNVNALLLGDSALYLCASSKGGGSERSSYEQYFGPGTRLTVT.

The chain couples TRBV4-1 to TRBJ2-2; TRBD1 matches 7 bases. The junction had 6 bases not matched to a gene; V was cut back by 2 bases and J by 3 bases. The CDR3 is 16 amino acids. Per the germline V gene, CDR1 is MGHRA and CDR2 is YSYEKL. The chain's CDR3 is CASSQYVTGDTGELFF. In nucleotides, the CDR3 is TGCGCCAGCAGCCAATATGTTACAGGGGACACCGGGGAGCTGTTTTTT.

The J gene is TRBJ1-2, the V gene TRBV2; 12 positions agree with TRBD1. The CDR3 spans 15 residues. V shed 0 bases, J shed 8 bases, and the junction held 4 bases outside the gene matches. Germline CDR1 is SNHLY and CDR2 is FYNNEI. In DNA, the CDR3 is TGTGCCAGCAGTGAAGCGGGACAGGGGGCAGGAGGCTACACCTTC. This encodes CASSEAGQGAGGYTF.

The chain carries TRBV6-5 and TRBJ1-3; D is perhaps TRBD1 (5 bases). CDR1 MNHEY and CDR2 SVGAGI come from the germline V gene. V gave up 8 bases and J gave up 2 bases, with 16 bases separating them. The CDR3 runs to 15 residues. The CDR3 is CASRNDWGAGNTIYF. CDR3 coding DNA: TGTGCCAGCCGAAATGACTGGGGGGCTGGAAACACCATATATTTT.

The chain uses TRBV12-5 and TRBJ1-5; no clear D. CDR1 is LGHNT and CDR2 is FRNRAP in the germline V gene. V was shortened by 4 bases and J by 0 bases, with 16 bases between the two germline ends. This CDR3 is built from 17 residues. This chain's CDR3 is CASGSTPLDDSNQPQHF. As DNA, the CDR3 is TGTGCTAGTGGTTCCACCCCCCTCGATGATAGCAATCAGCCCCAGCATTTT.

In this sample, this clone turned up once. A junction boundary mismatches the germline segment, possibly from a read error. The gene calls are TRBV7-7 and TRBJ2-5, with unresolved D. CDR3 length equals 13 residues. Germline V gene sequence: CDR1 SSHAT, CDR2 FNYEAQ (reference sequence). CDR3 sequence (DNA): TGTGCTAGCAGCATAGGGTTGCGGGAGACCCAGTACTTC. The encoded protein is CASSIGLRETQYF.

V usage is TRBV7-9 and J usage is TRBJ2-7; 8 bases are a match to TRBD1. Unmatched junction bases numbered 9, after V lost 7 bases and J lost 1 base. Germline CDR1 is SEHNR and CDR2 is FQNEAQ (reference sequence). The CDR3 length is 15 residues. CDR3 sequence reads: CASTRGGQVSYEQYF. Written as DNA, the CDR3 is TGTGCCAGCACCCGTGGGGGACAGGTTTCCTACGAGCAGTACTTC.

V and J are TRBV5-1 and TRBJ2-7, with D possibly being TRBD2 (6 bases). This CDR3 is built from 13 residues. V was clipped by 6 bases and J by 1 base, with 11 bases between them. CDR1 and CDR2 (germline): SGHRS, YFSETQ. Here the CDR3 reads CASTTGGSYEQYF. The CDR3 bases are TGCGCCAGCACCACTGGAGGGTCCTACGAGCAGTACTTC.

J is TRBJ1-4 and V is TRBV6-6; TRBD1 matches at 10 bases. The V and J ends lost 4 bases and 7 bases, in that order; junction bases with no gene match: 6. This CDR3 has 15 residues. CDR1 is MNHNY, CDR2 SVGAGI, per germline (reference sequence). For the CDR3, the DNA is TGTGCCAGCAGTTCGCAGACAGGGGGCCTTGAAAAACTGTTTTTT. Translating gives CASSSQTGGLEKLFF.